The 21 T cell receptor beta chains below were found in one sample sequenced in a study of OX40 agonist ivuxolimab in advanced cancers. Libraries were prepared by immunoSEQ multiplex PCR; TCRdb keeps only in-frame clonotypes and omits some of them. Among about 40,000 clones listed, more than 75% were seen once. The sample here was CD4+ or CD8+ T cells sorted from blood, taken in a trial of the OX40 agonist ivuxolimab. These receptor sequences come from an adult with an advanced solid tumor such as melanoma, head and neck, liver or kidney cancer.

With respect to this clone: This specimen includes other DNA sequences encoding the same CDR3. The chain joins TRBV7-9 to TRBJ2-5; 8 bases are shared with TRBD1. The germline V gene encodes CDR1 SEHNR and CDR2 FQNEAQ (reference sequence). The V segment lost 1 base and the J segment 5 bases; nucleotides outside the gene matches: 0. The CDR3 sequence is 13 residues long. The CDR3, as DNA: TGTGCCAGCAGCTTAGGGACAGGGGAGACCCAGTACTTC. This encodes CASSLGTGETQYF.

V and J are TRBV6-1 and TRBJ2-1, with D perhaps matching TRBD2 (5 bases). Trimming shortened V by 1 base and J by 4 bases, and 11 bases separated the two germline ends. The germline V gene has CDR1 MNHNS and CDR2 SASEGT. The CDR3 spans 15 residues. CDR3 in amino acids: CASSEGQRLYNEQFF. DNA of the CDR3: TGTGCCAGCAGTGAAGGCCAGAGACTATACAATGAGCAGTTCTTC.

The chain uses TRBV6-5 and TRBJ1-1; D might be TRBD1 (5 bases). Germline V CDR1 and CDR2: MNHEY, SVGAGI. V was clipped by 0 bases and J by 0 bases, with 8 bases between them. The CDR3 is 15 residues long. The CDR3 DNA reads TGTGCCAGCAGTTACTCAGGGGCCCTGAACACTGAAGCTTTCTTT. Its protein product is CASSYSGALNTEAFF.

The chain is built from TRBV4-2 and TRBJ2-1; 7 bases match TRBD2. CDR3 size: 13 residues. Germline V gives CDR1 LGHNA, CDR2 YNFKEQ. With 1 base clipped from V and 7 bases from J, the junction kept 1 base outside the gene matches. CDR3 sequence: CASSQVGGNEQFF. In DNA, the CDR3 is TGTGCCAGCAGCCAAGTGGGGGGGAATGAGCAGTTCTTC.

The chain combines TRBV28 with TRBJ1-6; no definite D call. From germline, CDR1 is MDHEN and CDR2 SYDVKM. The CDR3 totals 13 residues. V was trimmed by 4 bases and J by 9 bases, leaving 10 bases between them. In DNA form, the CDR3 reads TGTGCCAGCAGTTACCCCGGACTTTCACCCCTCCACTTT. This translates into CASSYPGLSPLHF.

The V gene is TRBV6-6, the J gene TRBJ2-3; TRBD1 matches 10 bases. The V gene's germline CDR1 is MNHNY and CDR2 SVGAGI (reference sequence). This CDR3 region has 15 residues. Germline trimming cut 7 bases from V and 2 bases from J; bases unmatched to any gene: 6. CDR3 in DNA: TGTGCCAGCATACCCGGGACAGGGGTCACAGATACGCAGTATTTT. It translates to CASIPGTGVTDTQYF.

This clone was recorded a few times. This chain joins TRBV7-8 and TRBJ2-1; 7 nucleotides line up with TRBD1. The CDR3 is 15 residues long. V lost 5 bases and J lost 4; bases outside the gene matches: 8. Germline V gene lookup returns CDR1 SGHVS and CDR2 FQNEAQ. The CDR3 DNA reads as TGTGCCAGCAGCGAATCCGGGACAGTATACAATGAGCAGTTCTTC. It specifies CASSESGTVYNEQFF.

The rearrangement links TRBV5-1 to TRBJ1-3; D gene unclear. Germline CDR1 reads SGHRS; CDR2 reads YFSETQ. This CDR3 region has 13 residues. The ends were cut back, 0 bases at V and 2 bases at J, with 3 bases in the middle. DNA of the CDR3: TGCGCCAGCAGCTTGGGGGCTGGAAACACCATATATTTT. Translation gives CASSLGAGNTIYF.

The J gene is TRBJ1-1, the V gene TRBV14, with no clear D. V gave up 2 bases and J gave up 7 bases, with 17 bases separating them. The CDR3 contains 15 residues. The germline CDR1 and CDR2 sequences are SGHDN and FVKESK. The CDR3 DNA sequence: TGTGCCAGCAGCCAAAACATTCACCCCGGGAGTGAAGCTTTCTTT. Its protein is CASSQNIHPGSEAFF.

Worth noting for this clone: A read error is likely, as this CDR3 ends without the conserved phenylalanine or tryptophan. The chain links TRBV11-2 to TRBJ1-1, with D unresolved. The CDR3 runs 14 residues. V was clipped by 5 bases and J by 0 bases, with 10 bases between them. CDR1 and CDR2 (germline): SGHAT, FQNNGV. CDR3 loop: CASSHGLVNTEAFC. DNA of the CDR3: TGTGCCAGCAGCCATGGTTTAGTGAACACTGAAGCTTTCTGT.

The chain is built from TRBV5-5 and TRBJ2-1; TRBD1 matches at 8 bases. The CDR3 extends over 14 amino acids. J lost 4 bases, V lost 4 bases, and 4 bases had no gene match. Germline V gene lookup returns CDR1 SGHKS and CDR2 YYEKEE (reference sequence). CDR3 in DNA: TGTGCCAGCAGCCCCCGGACAGGGTACAATGAGCAGTTCTTC. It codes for CASSPRTGYNEQFF.

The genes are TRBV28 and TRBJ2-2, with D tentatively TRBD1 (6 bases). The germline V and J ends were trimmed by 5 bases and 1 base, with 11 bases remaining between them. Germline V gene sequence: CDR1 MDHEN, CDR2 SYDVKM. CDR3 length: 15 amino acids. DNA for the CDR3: TGTGCCAGCAGTGAGGACAGCCAGAACACCGGGGAGCTGTTTTTT. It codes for CASSEDSQNTGELFF.

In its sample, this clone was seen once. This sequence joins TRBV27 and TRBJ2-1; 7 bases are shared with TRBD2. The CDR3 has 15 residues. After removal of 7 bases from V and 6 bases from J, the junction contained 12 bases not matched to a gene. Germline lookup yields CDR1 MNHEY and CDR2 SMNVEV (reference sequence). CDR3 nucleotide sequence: TGTGCCAGCACCTCATGGGGGGGGGAAGGCAATGAGCAGTTCTTC. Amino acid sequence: CASTSWGGEGNEQFF.

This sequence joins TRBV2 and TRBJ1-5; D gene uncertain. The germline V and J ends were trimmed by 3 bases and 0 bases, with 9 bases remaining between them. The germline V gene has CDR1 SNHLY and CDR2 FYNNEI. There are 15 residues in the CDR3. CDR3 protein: CASSDLGDSNQPQHF. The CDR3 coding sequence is TGTGCCAGCAGTGATCTCGGCGATAGCAATCAGCCCCAGCATTTT. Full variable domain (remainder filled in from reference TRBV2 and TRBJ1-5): EPEVTQTPSHQVTQMGQEVILRCVPISNHLYFYWYRQILGQKVEFLVSFYNNEISEKSEIFDDQFSVERPDGSNFTLKIRSTKLEDSAMYFCASSDLGDSNQPQHFGDGTRLSIL.

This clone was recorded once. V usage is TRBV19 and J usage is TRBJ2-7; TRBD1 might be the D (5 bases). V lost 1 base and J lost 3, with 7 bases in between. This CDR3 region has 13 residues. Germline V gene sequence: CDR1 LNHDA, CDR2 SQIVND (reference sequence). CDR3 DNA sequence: TGTGCCAGTAGTATAGCAGACAGCTACGAGCAGTACTTC. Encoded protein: CASSIADSYEQYF.

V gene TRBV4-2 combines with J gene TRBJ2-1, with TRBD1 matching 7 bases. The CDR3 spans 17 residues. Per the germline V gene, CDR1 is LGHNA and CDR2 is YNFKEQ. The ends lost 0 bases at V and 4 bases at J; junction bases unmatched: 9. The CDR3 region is CASSQDGFGTEYNEQFF. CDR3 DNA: TGTGCCAGCAGCCAAGATGGATTTGGGACAGAGTACAATGAGCAGTTCTTC.

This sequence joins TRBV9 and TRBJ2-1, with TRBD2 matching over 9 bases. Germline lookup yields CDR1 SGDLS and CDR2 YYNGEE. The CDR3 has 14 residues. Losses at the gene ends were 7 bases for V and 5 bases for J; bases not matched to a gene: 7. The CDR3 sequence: CASSKRGDHNEQFF. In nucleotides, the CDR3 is TGTGCCAGCTCCAAGCGGGGGGACCACAATGAGCAGTTCTTC.

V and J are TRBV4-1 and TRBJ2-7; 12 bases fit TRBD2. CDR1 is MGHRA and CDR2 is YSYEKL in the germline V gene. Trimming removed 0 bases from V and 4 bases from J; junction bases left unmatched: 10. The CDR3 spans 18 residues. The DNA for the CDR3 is TGCGCCAGCAGCCAAGATCCGCCCGGACTAGCGGGGTCTTACGAGCAGTACTTC. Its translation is CASSQDPPGLAGSYEQYF.

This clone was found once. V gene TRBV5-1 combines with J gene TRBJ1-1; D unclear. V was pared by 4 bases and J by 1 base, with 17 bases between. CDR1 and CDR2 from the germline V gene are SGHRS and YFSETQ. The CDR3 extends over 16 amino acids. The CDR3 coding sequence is TGCGCCAGCAGCCCGCAAAGTGGGTGGGGGAACACTGAAGCTTTCTTT. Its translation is CASSPQSGWGNTEAFF.

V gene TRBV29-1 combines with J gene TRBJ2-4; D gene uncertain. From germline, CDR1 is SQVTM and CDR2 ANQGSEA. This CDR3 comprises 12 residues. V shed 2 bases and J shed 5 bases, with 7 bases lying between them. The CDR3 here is CSVEFGQNIQYF. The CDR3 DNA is TGCAGCGTTGAATTTGGACAAAACATTCAGTACTTC. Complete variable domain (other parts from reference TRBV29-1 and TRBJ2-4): SAVISQKPSRDICQRGTSLTIQCQVDSQVTMMFWYRQQPGQSLTLIATANQGSEATYESGFVIDKFPISRPNLTFSTLTVSNMSPEDSSIYLCSVEFGQNIQYFGAGTRLSVL.

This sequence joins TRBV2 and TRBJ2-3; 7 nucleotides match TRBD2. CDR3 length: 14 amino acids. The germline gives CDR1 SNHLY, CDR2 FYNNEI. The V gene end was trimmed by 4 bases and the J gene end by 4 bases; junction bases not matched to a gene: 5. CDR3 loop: CASSVAGGSDTQYF. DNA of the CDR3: TGTGCCAGCAGTGTAGCCGGGGGGTCAGATACGCAGTATTTT.